The clone carrying this T cell receptor beta chain was recorded a few times. CDR3 regions were amplified by Arm-PCR using iRepertoire HTBI primers to build TCR beta libraries. In the study's own analysis: Analysis of the samples identified approximately 63 TRBV and 14 TRBJ segments. TCRdb re-called the multiplex PCR reads through MiXCR, storing one row per CDR3 protein. The V and J calls shown here were made by TCRdb, not taken from the authors' results. The table includes 700,000 or so distinct CDR3 sequences, 25% to 35% detected once. These data are taken from a study of regulatory T cells in long-lasting Graves disease. On the study more broadly: Persistent Graves' disease denoted over 5 years of antithyroid drugs plus positive TSH receptor antibodies.

The time point: persistent/refractory GD, antithyroid drugs over 5 years with positive TRAb. Researchers made the TCR library from RNA that was extracted from PBMCs. The patients were drawn from one endocrinology department in Xi'an, China. Per germline, CDR1 MNHNS and CDR2 SASEGT. After removal of 6 bases from V and 3 bases from J, the junction contained 10 bases not matched to a gene. CDR3 length equals 15 residues. The genes are TRBV6-1 and TRBJ1-2, with 7 bases lining up with TRBD1. The sample in question was peripheral blood mononuclear cells (PBMCs), obtained when the disease was refractory, from a patient treated with antithyroid drugs. This receptor was identified in a female donor with Graves disease. As DNA, the CDR3 is TGTGCCAGCAGCGACCGACAGGGAGGAGACTATGGCTACACCTTC. This translates into CASSDRQGGDYGYTF.